The 31 T cell receptor beta chains presented below share a single source sample, sequenced in a study of cytotoxic CD8 clonotypes in ibrutinib-treated CLL. Clones were read by immunoSEQ multiplex PCR, and TCRdb kept only the in-frame ones, dropping some. The sample shows approximately 170,000 clones, nearly 90% of them seen only once. This sample comprised PBMCs, obtained at disease progression, from a patient treated with ibrutinib. These receptor sequences come from a human donor with chronic lymphocytic leukemia.

This chain joins TRBV5-1 and TRBJ2-1, with D unclear. V lost 4 bases to trimming and J lost 8 bases, with 13 bases between them. The CDR3 length is 13 residues. Germline CDR1 is SGHRS and CDR2 is YFSETQ. The CDR3 sequence: CASSKTGPDEQFF. Written as DNA, the CDR3 is TGCGCCAGCAGCAAAACCGGCCCCGATGAGCAGTTCTTC.

This chain links TRBV29-1 with TRBJ1-2; 8 bases match TRBD1. The CDR3 extends over 13 amino acids. CDR1 and CDR2 (germline): SQVTM, ANQGSEA. V shed 6 bases and J 1 base; nucleotides not matched to a gene: 4. The CDR3 coding sequence is TGCAGCGTCGACAGGGGCCTTAACTATGGCTACACCTTC. Encoded protein: CSVDRGLNYGYTF. The whole variable domain, remainder taken from reference TRBV29-1 and TRBJ1-2, is SAVISQKPSRDICQRGTSLTIQCQVDSQVTMMFWYRQQPGQSLTLIATANQGSEATYESGFVIDKFPISRPNLTFSTLTVSNMSPEDSSIYLCSVDRGLNYGYTFGSGTRLTVV.

The chain employs TRBV7-2 and TRBJ2-3; tentatively, D is TRBD1 (7 bases). Trimming cost V 4 bases and J 3 bases, with 11 bases left between them. CDR3 length equals 14 residues. Germline CDR1 is SGHTA and CDR2 is FQGNSA. This chain's CDR3 is CASSSPGGTDTQYF. In nucleotides, the CDR3 is TGTGCCAGCAGCTCCCCAGGGGGGACAGATACGCAGTATTTT.

The chain links TRBV7-8 to TRBJ1-2, with 9 bases aligning to TRBD1. Germline CDR1 reads SGHVS; CDR2 reads FQNEAQ. After removal of 3 bases from V and 3 bases from J, the junction contained 2 bases not matched to a gene. The CDR3 runs to 14 residues. The CDR3 DNA follows: TGTGCCAGCAGCTTGGGACAGGGCGACTATGGCTACACCTTC. Its translation is CASSLGQGDYGYTF.

The J gene is TRBJ2-3, the V gene TRBV9; D gene ambiguous. The CDR3 spans 12 residues. The V end was cut by 4 bases, the J end by 8 bases, with 11 bases between. Germline assignment: CDR1 SGDLS and CDR2 YYNGEE. The CDR3 sequence: CASSSDGPTQYF. The CDR3 DNA sequence: TGTGCCAGCAGCTCAGACGGGCCTACGCAGTATTTT.

This sequence joins TRBV7-6 and TRBJ2-7, with 10 bases that match TRBD2. CDR3 length: 15 residues. Germline V gene data show CDR1 as SGHVS and CDR2 as FNYEAQ. The ends lost 5 bases at V and 1 base at J; junction bases unmatched: 5. CDR3 protein: CASSPVAGGSYEQYF. The CDR3 region has the DNA TGTGCCAGCAGCCCGGTAGCGGGAGGATCCTACGAGCAGTACTTC.

The chain couples TRBV2 to TRBJ2-7; possibly TRBD2 for D (5 bases). The CDR3 runs 17 residues. The germline CDR1 and CDR2 sequences are SNHLY and FYNNEI. V lost 0 bases and J lost 3, with 18 bases in between. The CDR3 DNA sequence: TGTGCCAGCAGTGAAGCGCTTCATCGGGGTAGTGACTACGAGCAGTACTTC. It encodes CASSEALHRGSDYEQYF.

This chain connects TRBV30 to TRBJ2-3; 7 bases align to TRBD1. Germline-derived CDR1 and CDR2 are GTSNPN and SVGIG (reference sequence). J lost 3 bases, V lost 1 base, and 7 bases had no gene match. The CDR3 is 15 residues long. CDR3 DNA sequence: TGTGCCTGGAGTGGATGGGGACAGACTACAGATACGCAGTATTTT. Its protein product is CAWSGWGQTTDTQYF.

The rearrangement uses TRBV5-1 and TRBJ2-2, with a weak D call TRBD2 (6 bases). Trimming removed 1 base from V and 4 bases from J, with 8 bases in between. Germline V lookup: CDR1 SGHRS, CDR2 YFSETQ. This CDR3 spans 14 amino acids. The DNA of the CDR3 is TGCGCCAGCAGCTTGCCGGGAGCCACCGGGGAGCTGTTTTTT. This gives the protein CASSLPGATGELFF.

The CDR3 loop reads CASSEWRGGRNTEAFF. In nucleotides, the CDR3 is TGTGCCAGCAGTGAATGGAGGGGGGGACGAAACACTGAAGCTTTCTTT. The chain has TRBV25-1 and TRBJ1-1; TRBD1 might be the D (6 bases). The CDR3 is 16 amino acids. Per germline, CDR1 MGHDK and CDR2 SYGVNS. Deletions cut 1 base from V and 2 bases from J, with 14 bases between. The full variable domain, completed using reference TRBV25-1 and TRBJ1-1, is EADIYQTPRYLVIGTGKKITLECSQTMGHDKMYWYQQDPGMELHLIHYSYGVNSTEKGDLSSESTVSRIRTEHFPLTLESARPSHTSQYLCASSEWRGGRNTEAFFGQGTRLTVV.

The chain joins TRBV10-3 to TRBJ1-3, with D unresolved. CDR3 size: 13 residues. The germline gives CDR1 ENHRY, CDR2 SYGVKD. Trimming took 7 bases from V and 0 from J, leaving 7 bases between them. CDR3: CAITLSSGNTIYF. CDR3 sequence (DNA): TGTGCCATCACTCTTAGCTCTGGAAACACCATATATTTT.

The gene calls are TRBV5-4 and TRBJ1-4; D unresolved. Germline values: CDR1 SGHNT, CDR2 YYREEE (reference sequence). The CDR3 is 16 residues long. Trimming removed 0 bases at V and 0 bases at J, with 9 bases between. The DNA for the CDR3 is TGTGCCAGCAGCTTGGAGCCGGCTGCAACTAATGAAAAACTGTTTTTT. This sequence encodes CASSLEPAATNEKLFF.

The chain uses TRBV28 and TRBJ1-2; perhaps TRBD1 as D (6 bases). The CDR3 sequence is 16 residues long. The ends were cut back, 9 bases at V and 1 base at J, with 21 bases in the middle. The germline V gene encodes CDR1 MDHEN and CDR2 SYDVKM. CDR3 nucleotides: TGTGCCAGTCATTCGGGACAACAATACCTTAACTATGGCTACACCTTC. It is translated as CASHSGQQYLNYGYTF.

This rearrangement joins TRBV30 to TRBJ2-1; 12 bases fit TRBD2. J gave up 7 bases and V 1 base, and 11 bases lay outside the gene matches. Germline V gene sequence: CDR1 GTSNPN, CDR2 SVGIG (reference sequence). The CDR3 has 17 amino acids. This chain's CDR3 is CAWSGERLAGVSNEQFF. The CDR3 DNA sequence: TGTGCCTGGAGTGGGGAACGACTAGCGGGAGTTTCAAATGAGCAGTTCTTC.

This CDR3 reads CASIWTSGGALYEQYF. Written as DNA, the CDR3 is TGTGCCAGCATCTGGACTAGCGGAGGGGCCCTCTACGAGCAGTACTTC. The chain couples TRBV28 to TRBJ2-7; 10 bases map to TRBD2. The junction had 12 bases not matched to a gene; V was cut back by 7 bases and J by 3 bases. The CDR3 has 16 amino acids. Germline CDR1 MDHEN, CDR2 SYDVKM.

This clone was counted a single time. This chain joins TRBV11-3 and TRBJ2-1; 8 bases are a match to TRBD2. J lost 3 bases, V lost 5 bases, and 6 bases had no gene match. CDR3 size: 15 residues. Germline lookup yields CDR1 SGHNT and CDR2 YENEEA. CDR3 residues: CASSASGRYYNEQFF. The CDR3 region has the DNA TGTGCCAGCAGCGCCAGCGGGAGATACTACAATGAGCAGTTCTTC.

The chain joins TRBV5-1 to TRBJ2-2, with TRBD1 identical over 10 bases. This CDR3 contains 16 residues. Trimming cost V 3 bases and J 5 bases; bases outside gene matches: 7. CDR1 and CDR2 from the germline V gene are SGHRS and YFSETQ. In DNA, the CDR3 is TGCGCCAGCAGCTCGAATGGACAGGGGGATACCGGGGAGCTGTTTTTT. Translation: CASSSNGQGDTGELFF.

This clone has a single count. The chain employs TRBV4-2 and TRBJ2-1; a weak D match, TRBD2 (6 bases). This CDR3 spans 15 amino acids. Germline V gene data show CDR1 as LGHNA and CDR2 as YNFKEQ. Deletions cut 0 bases from V and 7 bases from J, with 13 bases between. The CDR3 region is CASSQDGGHPNEQFF. The CDR3 DNA sequence: TGTGCCAGCAGCCAAGATGGAGGGCATCCGAATGAGCAGTTCTTC.

This chain connects TRBV7-2 to TRBJ2-7; D assignment may be TRBD1 or TRBD2 (5 bases each). The germline CDR1 and CDR2 sequences are SGHTA and FQGNSA. V dropped 1 base and J dropped 5 bases, with 12 bases sitting between them. There are 14 residues in the CDR3. CDR3 sequence: CASSLVDKRNEQYF. The CDR3, as DNA: TGTGCCAGCAGCTTAGTGGACAAGCGGAACGAGCAGTACTTC.

The rearrangement joins TRBV29-1 to TRBJ1-3, with D tentatively TRBD1 (5 bases). The ends were cut back, 7 bases at V and 4 bases at J, with 14 bases in the middle. The CDR3 contains 13 residues. The germline V gene encodes CDR1 SQVTM and CDR2 ANQGSEA. In DNA, the CDR3 is TGCAGCGCTCGGGCGACAGACGGAAACACCATATATTTT. This translates into CSARATDGNTIYF.

The chain recombines TRBV6-6 with TRBJ1-1; TRBD1 matches 7 bases. CDR3 length: 13 residues. Trimming cost V 8 bases and J 4 bases; bases outside gene matches: 7. Germline V gives CDR1 MNHNY, CDR2 SVGAGI (reference sequence). In DNA, the CDR3 is TGTGCCAGCCGGGACAGCCGTTTCACTGAAGCTTTCTTT. Its translation is CASRDSRFTEAFF.

This clone was seen a handful of times. J is TRBJ2-6 and V is TRBV7-2; no firm D call. Germline V gene lookup returns CDR1 SGHTA and CDR2 FQGNSA. The CDR3 loop spans 16 amino acids. V lost 2 bases, J lost 4 bases, and 12 bases lay in between. The CDR3 DNA reads as TGTGCCAGCAGCTTAAATCGAGGTTCAGGGGCCAACGTCCTGACTTTC. Its translation is CASSLNRGSGANVLTF.

This chain connects TRBV10-3 to TRBJ2-7; TRBD1 agrees at 7 bases. The junction had 10 bases not matched to a gene; V was cut back by 8 bases and J by 3 bases. Looked up from germline, CDR1 is ENHRY and CDR2 is SYGVKD. This CDR3 has 14 amino acids. The CDR3 region has the DNA TGTGCCATCGGCAAAGGGACAGAATTCTACGAGCAGTACTTC. This codes for CAIGKGTEFYEQYF.

This clone was detected once. The V and J genes are TRBV6-1 and TRBJ1-5, with unresolved D. There are 13 residues in the CDR3. Trimming removed 8 bases at V and 2 bases at J, with 10 bases between. Germline-derived CDR1 and CDR2 are MNHNS and SASEGT. In DNA form, the CDR3 reads TGTGCCAGCGTCGTCGCAGGCAATCAGCCCCAGCATTTT. Translating gives CASVVAGNQPQHF.

This chain connects TRBV19 to TRBJ2-5; D not certain. Germline CDR1 reads LNHDA; CDR2 reads SQIVND (reference sequence). The V end was cut by 1 base, the J end by 5 bases, with 14 bases between. This CDR3 has 15 amino acids. For the CDR3, the DNA is TGTGCCAGTAGTATAGGGGCAGCAAAAGAGGAGACCCAGTACTTC. The encoded protein is CASSIGAAKEETQYF. The full variable domain, completed using reference TRBV19 and TRBJ2-5, is DGGITQSPKYLFRKEGQNVTLSCEQNLNHDAMYWYRQDPGQGLRLIYYSQIVNDFQKGDIAEGYSVSREKKESFPLTVTSAQKNPTAFYLCASSIGAAKEETQYFGPGTRLLVL.

This clone was counted between two and nine times. The rearrangement links TRBV27 to TRBJ1-6, with a tentative D call TRBD1 (5 bases). The CDR3 loop spans 14 amino acids. Germline V gene lookup returns CDR1 MNHEY and CDR2 SMNVEV (reference sequence). The V and J ends lost 5 bases and 3 bases respectively, with 8 bases between them. CDR3 region: CASSGTFYNSPLHF. In nucleotides, the CDR3 is TGTGCCAGCAGTGGGACGTTCTATAATTCACCCCTCCACTTT.

The V gene is TRBV4-2, the J gene TRBJ2-3; TRBD2 is a possible D gene (6 bases). The CDR3 runs to 17 residues. Trimming stripped 1 base from V and 0 bases from J, with 14 bases between. Germline CDR1 reads LGHNA; CDR2 reads YNFKEQ. CDR3 nucleotides: TGTGCCAGCAGCCAAGTACTGCGGCGGGGTAGCACAGATACGCAGTATTTT. As protein: CASSQVLRRGSTDTQYF.

The chain is built from TRBV18 and TRBJ2-7; D is perhaps TRBD2 (5 bases). The CDR3 covers 16 residues. Germline V CDR1 and CDR2: KGHSH, LQKENI. The ends were cut back, 2 bases at V and 0 bases at J, with 14 bases in the middle. The CDR3 protein is CASSPNGGGSSYEQYF. Written as DNA, the CDR3 is TGTGCCAGCTCACCAAACGGCGGAGGAAGCTCCTACGAGCAGTACTTC.

The table lists this clone with a count of one. This chain links TRBV7-9 with TRBJ2-3; 16 nucleotides agree with TRBD2. CDR3 length equals 17 residues. Unmatched junction bases numbered 8, after V lost 5 bases and J lost 6 bases. Germline-derived CDR1 and CDR2 are SEHNR and FQNEAQ (reference sequence). The CDR3 DNA sequence: TGTGCCAGCAGCAAGGGGACTAGCGGGAGGGGGGTGGATACGCAGTATTTT. Translation gives CASSKGTSGRGVDTQYF.

The V call is TRBV2, the J call TRBJ2-1, with TRBD2 matching over 10 bases. The CDR3 sequence is 17 residues long. In germline, CDR1 is SNHLY, CDR2 FYNNEI. Written as DNA, the CDR3 is TGTGCAGACGGGTGGCTAGCGGGAGCTAAAACCTACAATGAGCAGTTCTTC. Encoded protein: CADGWLAGAKTYNEQFF.

This chain links TRBV7-9 with TRBJ1-4; D gene ambiguous. Germline values: CDR1 SEHNR, CDR2 FQNEAQ (reference sequence). V was pared by 5 bases and J by 8 bases, with 15 bases between. CDR3 length equals 14 residues. The chain's CDR3 is CASSPGHVDEKLFF. The DNA of the CDR3 is TGTGCCAGCAGCCCGGGTCACGTAGACGAAAAACTGTTTTTT.